This TCR beta chain was identified during a study of T-cell reconstitution after alpha-beta-depleted transplantation in children. Overall study findings and caveats: Where alpha-beta T cells came from about two months after transplant was reportedly several hundred expanded graft clones. T-cell numbers and diversity one year post-transplant derived largely from freshly generated T cells. Surviving thymic progenitors and recipient T cells were the source of high TCRbeta diversity at day 60 in some patients.

This CDR3 has 15 amino acids. V was cut by 2 bases and J by 4 bases, with 14 bases left in between. This clonotype was recorded at least ten times. The antigen is not known. Preparation of the TCRbeta library was carried out with unique molecular identifiers. In TCRdb, the PCR reads were re-called with MiXCR into one record per CDR3 protein. Of some 550,000 distinct CDR3 sequences listed, roughly 23% were seen once; the top ten hold 13% to 15%. This TCR came from a boy younger than two who had a stem cell transplant for acute myeloid leukemia, so the T cells may come from the graft donor. The material sequenced was PBMCs, mostly from graft donor cells, taken 360 days after TCRalphabeta/CD19-depleted stem cell transplant. The chain joins TRBV12-3 or TRBV12-4 to TRBJ2-5, with D perhaps TRBD2 (7 bases). CDR3 protein: CASSLRQGGGETQYF. In nucleotides, the CDR3 is TGTGCCAGCAGTTTACGTCAGGGAGGGGGAGAGACCCAGTACTTC.